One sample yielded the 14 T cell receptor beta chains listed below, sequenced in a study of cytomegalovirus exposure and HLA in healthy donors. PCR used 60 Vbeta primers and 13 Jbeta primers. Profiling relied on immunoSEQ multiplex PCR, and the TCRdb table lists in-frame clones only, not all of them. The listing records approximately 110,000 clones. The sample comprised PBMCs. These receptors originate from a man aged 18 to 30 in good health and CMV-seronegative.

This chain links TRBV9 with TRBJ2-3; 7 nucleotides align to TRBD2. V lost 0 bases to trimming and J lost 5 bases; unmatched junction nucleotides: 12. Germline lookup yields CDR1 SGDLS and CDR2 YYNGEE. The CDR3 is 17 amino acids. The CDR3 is CASSVDPLGGKLDTQYF. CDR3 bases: TGTGCCAGCAGCGTAGACCCCCTGGGAGGGAAACTAGATACGCAGTATTTT.

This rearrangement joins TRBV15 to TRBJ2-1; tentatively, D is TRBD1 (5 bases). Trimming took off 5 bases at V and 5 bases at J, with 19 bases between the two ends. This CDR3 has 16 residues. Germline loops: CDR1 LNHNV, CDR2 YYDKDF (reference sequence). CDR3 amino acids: CATSPGGQGKNNEQFF. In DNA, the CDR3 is TGTGCCACCAGCCCCGGTGGCCAGGGTAAGAACAATGAGCAGTTCTTC.

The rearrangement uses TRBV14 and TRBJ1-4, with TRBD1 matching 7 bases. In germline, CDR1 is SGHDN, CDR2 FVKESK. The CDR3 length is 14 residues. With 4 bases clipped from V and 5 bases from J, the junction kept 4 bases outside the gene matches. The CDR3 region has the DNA TGTGCCAGCAGCCCGGACAGGCGGAATGAAAAACTGTTTTTT. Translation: CASSPDRRNEKLFF.

The CDR3 DNA reads TGTGCCAGCAGCTCCCGACTAGCGGGGGGGCCAAAGACCCAGTACTTC. This codes for CASSSRLAGGPKTQYF. V is TRBV9 and J is TRBJ2-5; TRBD2 matches 14 bases. The CDR3 has 16 amino acids. V was clipped by 4 bases and J by 6 bases; unmatched bases: 8. Germline lookup yields CDR1 SGDLS and CDR2 YYNGEE.

CDR3 DNA: TGTGCCAGCAGCTTAGTAGCGGGAGTCTCCACAGATACGCAGTATTTT. Translation: CASSLVAGVSTDTQYF. The chain couples TRBV11-2 to TRBJ2-3; 9 bases match TRBD2. V shed 1 base, J shed 2 bases, and the junction held 4 bases outside the gene matches. Germline V gene sequence: CDR1 SGHAT, CDR2 FQNNGV. This CDR3 contains 16 residues.

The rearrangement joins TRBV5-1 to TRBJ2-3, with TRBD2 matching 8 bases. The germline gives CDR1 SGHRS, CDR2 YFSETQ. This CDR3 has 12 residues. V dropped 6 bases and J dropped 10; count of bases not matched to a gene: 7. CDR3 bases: TGCGCCAGCACCGGGGGGGGTTCGGCGCAGTATTTT. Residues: CASTGGGSAQYF.

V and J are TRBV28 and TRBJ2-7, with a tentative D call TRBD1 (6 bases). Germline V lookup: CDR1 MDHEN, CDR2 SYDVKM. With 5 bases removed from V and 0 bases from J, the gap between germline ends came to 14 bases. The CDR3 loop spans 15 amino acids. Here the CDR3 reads CASSPPQGGSYEQYF. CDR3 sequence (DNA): TGTGCCAGCAGTCCCCCACAGGGCGGCTCCTACGAGCAGTACTTC.

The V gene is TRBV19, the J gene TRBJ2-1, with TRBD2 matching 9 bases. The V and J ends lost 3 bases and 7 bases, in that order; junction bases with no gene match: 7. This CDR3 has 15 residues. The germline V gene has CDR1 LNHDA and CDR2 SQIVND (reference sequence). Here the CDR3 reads CASSIVAGGMNEQFF. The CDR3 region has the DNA TGTGCCAGTAGTATTGTTGCGGGAGGGATGAATGAGCAGTTCTTC. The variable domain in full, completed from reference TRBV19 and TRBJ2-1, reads DGGITQSPKYLFRKEGQNVTLSCEQNLNHDAMYWYRQDPGQGLRLIYYSQIVNDFQKGDIAEGYSVSREKKESFPLTVTSAQKNPTAFYLCASSIVAGGMNEQFFGPGTRLTVL.

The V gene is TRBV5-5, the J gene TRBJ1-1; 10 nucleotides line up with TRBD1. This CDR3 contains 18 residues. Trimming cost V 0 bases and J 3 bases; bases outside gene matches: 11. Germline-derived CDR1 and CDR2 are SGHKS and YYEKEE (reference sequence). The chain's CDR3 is CASSLVRTGGIGYTEAFF. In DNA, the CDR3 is TGTGCCAGCAGCTTGGTTCGGACAGGGGGGATAGGGTACACTGAAGCTTTCTTT.

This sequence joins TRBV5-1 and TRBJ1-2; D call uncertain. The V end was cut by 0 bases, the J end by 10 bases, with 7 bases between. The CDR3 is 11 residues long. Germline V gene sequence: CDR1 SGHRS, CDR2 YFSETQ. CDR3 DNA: TGCGCCAGCAGCTTGGGACAAGACTACACCTTC. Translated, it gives CASSLGQDYTF.

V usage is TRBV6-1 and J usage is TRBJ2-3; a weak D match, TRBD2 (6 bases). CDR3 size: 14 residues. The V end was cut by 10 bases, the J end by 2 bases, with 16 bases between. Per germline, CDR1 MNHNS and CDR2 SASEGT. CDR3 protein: CATPVPGATDTQYF. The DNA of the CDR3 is TGTGCCACCCCCGTGCCGGGAGCCACAGATACGCAGTATTTT.

The CDR3 spells CASSSGTSGNTIYF. The CDR3 DNA reads as TGTGCCAGCAGCTCCGGGACATCTGGAAACACCATATATTTT. This chain connects TRBV9 to TRBJ1-3; TRBD1 might be the D (6 bases). Germline CDR1 reads SGDLS; CDR2 reads YYNGEE. V shed 4 bases and J shed 1 base, with 9 bases lying between them. The CDR3 covers 14 residues.

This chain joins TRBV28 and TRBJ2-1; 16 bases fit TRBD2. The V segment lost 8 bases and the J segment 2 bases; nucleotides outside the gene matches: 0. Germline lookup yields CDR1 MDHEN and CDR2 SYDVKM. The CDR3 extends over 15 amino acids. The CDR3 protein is CASGTSGRAYNEQFF. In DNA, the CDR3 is TGTGCCAGCGGGACTAGCGGGAGGGCCTACAATGAGCAGTTCTTC.

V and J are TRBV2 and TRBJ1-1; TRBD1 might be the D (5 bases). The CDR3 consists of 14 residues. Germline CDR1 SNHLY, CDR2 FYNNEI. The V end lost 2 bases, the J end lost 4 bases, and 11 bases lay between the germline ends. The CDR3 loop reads CASSESWGGTEAFF. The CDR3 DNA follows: TGTGCCAGCAGTGAAAGTTGGGGGGGCACTGAAGCTTTCTTT. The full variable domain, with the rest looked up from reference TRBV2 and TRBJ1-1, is EPEVTQTPSHQVTQMGQEVILRCVPISNHLYFYWYRQILGQKVEFLVSFYNNEISEKSEIFDDQFSVERPDGSNFTLKIRSTKLEDSAMYFCASSESWGGTEAFFGQGTRLTVV.